This T cell receptor (beta chain) appears in the sequencing data of a study of blood T cell repertoires in COVID-19. Study-level information: The study drew acute and convalescent COVID-19 samples from the United States, Italy and Spain. Nucleic acid was either cDNA or gDNA, and it came from T cells, B-cell-depleted T cells, or PBMCs.

Study processing details: Quantification of nucleated cells was approximated via reference gene primer amplification. TCRdb's table, derived via immunoSEQ multiplex PCR, lists solely in-frame clones and lacks some. V, J and clone size are taken as reported in that table, and D and trimming were inferred from the DNA itself. The sample contains fewer than 35,000 clones, 90% of which appear only once. The V segment lost 6 bases and the J segment 2 bases; nucleotides outside the gene matches: 12. The CDR3 runs to 16 residues. Germline assignment: CDR1 LGHNT and CDR2 FRNRAP. This rearrangement joins TRBV12-5 to TRBJ1-1; 7 bases fit TRBD1. Sequences were obtained from peripheral blood. This clonotype originated in a man in his sixties with active COVID-19. The CDR3 DNA reads as TGTGCTAGTGGCACAATAACAGGGGCCCTAAACACTGAAGCTTTCTTT. Its protein product is CASGTITGALNTEAFF.